The 23 T cell receptor beta chains listed next were all sequenced from one sample in a study of molecular identifiers for immune sequencing clone quantification. TCRdb independently ran MiXCR on the PCR reads; one entry per CDR3 protein. The repertoire has about 320,000 distinct CDR3 sequences, about a quarter of them found once; the top ten carry about 0.71%. Sequenced sample: naive CD8+ T cells from blood, with Jurkat cell RNA spiked in. Indicated subset: FACS-sorted CD8+CD4-CCR7+CD45RA+ naive T cells. These receptors were obtained from a human donor in good health. Some libraries in this study had Jurkat cell RNA spiked in.

This clonotype was observed at least ten times. This chain links TRBV6-5 with TRBJ2-3; 11 bases are shared with TRBD1. The CDR3 contains 15 residues. Trimming at V came to 5 bases and at J to 5 bases, leaving 6 bases not matched to a gene. Germline lookup yields CDR1 MNHEY and CDR2 SVGAGI. This CDR3 reads CASSRGTGGRDTQYF. CDR3 DNA: TGTGCCAGCAGTAGAGGGACAGGGGGAAGAGATACGCAGTATTTT.

This clonotype occurred many times. The chain employs TRBV5-1 and TRBJ2-3; D is unresolved. There are 15 residues in the CDR3. Trimming left V 4 bases short and J 0 bases short, with 12 bases between. Germline V gives CDR1 SGHRS, CDR2 YFSETQ. This chain's CDR3 is CASSPVTDSTDTQYF. The DNA for the CDR3 is TGCGCCAGCAGCCCCGTAACGGATAGCACAGATACGCAGTATTTT.

In its sample, this clonotype was seen a few times. V gene TRBV12-5 combines with J gene TRBJ2-7, with a tentative D call TRBD2 (5 bases). Germline-derived CDR1 and CDR2 are LGHNT and FRNRAP. The length of the CDR3 is 14 residues. V shed 1 base and J shed 6 bases, with 13 bases lying between them. This CDR3 reads CASGLAPSEGEQYF. The CDR3 region has the DNA TGTGCTAGTGGTTTGGCCCCCTCCGAGGGCGAGCAGTACTTC. The whole variable domain, filled in from reference TRBV12-5 and TRBJ2-7, reads DARVTQTPRHKVTEMGQEVTMRCQPILGHNTVFWYRQTMMQGLELLAYFRNRAPLDDSGMPKDRFSAEMPDATLATLKIQPSEPRDSAVYFCASGLAPSEGEQYFGPGTRLTVT.

Points on this clonotype: A junction end diverges from the germline sequence, so it may reflect a read error. The rearrangement joins TRBV20-1 to TRBJ2-7; TRBD1 matches 8 bases. This CDR3 region has 13 residues. CDR1 is DFQATT and CDR2 is SNEGSKA in the germline V gene (reference sequence). The DNA of the CDR3 is TGCAGTGCCGCGGACAGGGAGCTCTACGAGCGGTACTTC. Amino acids: CSAADRELYERYF.

This clonotype was found a few times. The V and J genes are TRBV9 and TRBJ2-3; the match to TRBD1 covers 8 bases. Trimming at V came to 0 bases and at J to 6 bases, leaving 6 bases not matched to a gene. The CDR3 has 15 residues. Germline values: CDR1 SGDLS, CDR2 YYNGEE. The CDR3 nucleotides are TGTGCCAGCAGCGTAGGAGGACAGGGTATGGATACGCAGTATTTT. This gives the protein CASSVGGQGMDTQYF.

This sequence joins TRBV7-9 and TRBJ2-3; TRBD1 matches 12 bases. The ends lost 5 bases at V and 2 bases at J; junction bases unmatched: 5. This CDR3 spans 16 amino acids. In germline, CDR1 is SEHNR, CDR2 FQNEAQ (reference sequence). As DNA, the CDR3 is TGTGCCAGCAGCCGTCGGGACAGGGGGCCCACAGATACGCAGTATTTT. This gives the protein CASSRRDRGPTDTQYF. Based on the CDR3 plus reference TRBV7-9 and TRBJ2-3, the full variable domain is DTGVSQNPRHKITKRGQNVTFRCDPISEHNRLYWYRQTLGQGPEFLTYFQNEAQLEKSRLLSDRFSAERPKGSFSTLEIQRTEQGDSAMYLCASSRRDRGPTDTQYFGPGTRLTVL.

About this clonotype: With a much larger clone just one base away, this may be a read error. The genes are TRBV9 and TRBJ2-5; D assignment may be TRBD1 or TRBD2 (5 bases each). The CDR3 covers 15 residues. Germline V lookup: CDR1 SGDLS, CDR2 YYNGEE. The DNA for the CDR3 is TGTGCCTGCAGCCCAGAGGGGTTCCTTCAAGAGACCCAGTACTTC. It specifies CACSPEGFLQETQYF. Combining the CDR3 with reference TRBV9 and TRBJ2-5 gives the whole variable domain DSGVTQTPKHLITATGQRVTLRCSPRSGDLSVYWYQQSLDQGLQFLIQYYNGEERAKGNILERFSAQQFPDLHSELNLSSLELGDSALYFCACSPEGFLQETQYFGPGTRLLVL.

At least ten counts were recorded for this clonotype. This sequence joins TRBV7-2 and TRBJ2-3; D tentatively reads TRBD1 or TRBD2 (6 bases each). Between the trimmed V and J ends, which lost 3 bases and 6 bases, there was a span of 13 bases. This CDR3 has 14 residues. Germline CDR1 SGHTA, CDR2 FQGNSA. The CDR3, as DNA: TGTGCCAGCAGCTTTGGAGGGGGGCTTGATACGCAGTATTTT. Its translation is CASSFGGGLDTQYF.

This clonotype has only a few counts. This sequence joins TRBV5-1 and TRBJ2-5; 7 bases fit TRBD2. Germline assignment: CDR1 SGHRS and CDR2 YFSETQ. V dropped 4 bases and J dropped 5; count of bases not matched to a gene: 11. This CDR3 region has 15 residues. In DNA, the CDR3 is TGCGCCAGCAGCGCGGCGGCCGGGGGGATGGAGACCCAGTACTTC. Its translation is CASSAAAGGMETQYF.

Of note for this clonotype: One end of the junction varies from germline; a read error may be responsible. The genes are TRBV19 and TRBJ1-5; 7 bases align to TRBD1. The germline gives CDR1 LNHDA, CDR2 SQIVND (reference sequence). The CDR3 sequence is 14 residues long. CDR3 in amino acids: CTSTQGQFNQPQHF. CDR3 DNA sequence: TGTACCAGTACCCAGGGACAGTTCAATCAGCCCCAGCATTTT.

This clonotype was picked up a small number of times. This rearrangement joins TRBV12-3 or TRBV12-4 to TRBJ2-2, with 7 nucleotides matching TRBD2. The CDR3 spans 15 residues. V lost 4 bases and J lost 6; bases outside the gene matches: 8. CDR3 sequence reads: CASSSLGGTAGELFF. Written as DNA, the CDR3 is TGTGCCAGCAGTTCCCTCGGGGGGACGGCCGGGGAGCTGTTTTTT.

In the case of this clonotype: Compared with germline, one end of the junction differs, possibly owing to a read error. The V and J genes are TRBV19 and TRBJ1-4; D is undetermined. The CDR3 length is 14 residues. Germline V gives CDR1 LNHDA, CDR2 SQIVND (reference sequence). CDR3 region: CASNPDSTNENLFF. The CDR3 DNA reads TGTGCCAGTAATCCAGACTCAACTAATGAAAACCTGTTTTTT.

This clonotype was detected ten times or more. This chain links TRBV20-1 with TRBJ2-3; D ambiguous. V lost 0 bases and J lost 4, with 11 bases in between. Germline V CDR1 and CDR2: DFQATT, SNEGSKA (reference sequence). This CDR3 is built from 14 residues. The CDR3 protein is CSARDSPIADTQYF. CDR3 bases: TGCAGTGCTAGAGATTCCCCCATAGCAGATACGCAGTATTTT.

On this clonotype: A clone one base away is much larger, so this may be a read error. CDR3 sequence: CASSPISPGRAETQYF. CDR3 coding DNA: TGTGCCAGCAGCCCTATTAGTCCGGGCAGGGCAGAGACCCAGTACTTC. The chain has TRBV7-2 and TRBJ2-5, with a weak D call TRBD1 (5 bases). V was clipped by 5 bases and J by 4 bases, with 20 bases between them. Germline CDR1 is SGHTA and CDR2 is FQGNSA. CDR3 length: 16 amino acids.

This clonotype came up a few times. This chain uses TRBV11-2 with TRBJ1-1; 9 bases align to TRBD1. The CDR3 length is 18 residues. The V and J ends lost 0 bases and 5 bases, in that order; junction bases with no gene match: 13. Germline V gives CDR1 SGHAT, CDR2 FQNNGV. The DNA for the CDR3 is TGTGCCAGCAGCTTAGATGAGGGGACAGGGATCCGGAGAACTGAAGCTTTCTTT. It translates to CASSLDEGTGIRRTEAFF.

Regarding this clonotype: This may stem from a read error, because a much larger clone lies one nucleotide away. V usage is TRBV4-2 and J usage is TRBJ2-1; D unresolved. TRBJ2-7 matches the DNA end more closely, so the J call is doubtful. The CDR3 is made up of 14 amino acids. CDR1 and CDR2 (germline): LGHNA, YNFKEQ. CDR3 sequence reads: CASSQDTVSHEQYF. CDR3 nucleotides: TGTGCCAGCAGCCAAGATACAGTTTCCCATGAGCAGTACTTC.

This clonotype occurred many times. This chain uses TRBV7-9 with TRBJ1-1; 7 bases are shared with TRBD1. The germline CDR1 and CDR2 sequences are SEHNR and FQNEAQ (reference sequence). V lost 2 bases, J lost 6 bases, and 6 bases stayed unmatched. The CDR3 spans 14 residues. The CDR3 DNA is TGTGCCAGCAGCTTACCGCAGGGGGTCTCTGAAGCTTTCTTT. Its protein product is CASSLPQGVSEAFF.

This clonotype was seen ten or more times. The gene calls are TRBV4-3 and TRBJ1-1; 8 bases map to TRBD1. With V trimmed by 0 bases and J by 7 bases, 7 bases remained unmatched. The CDR3 loop spans 15 amino acids. Germline CDR1 and CDR2: LGHNA and YSLEER. The CDR3 is CASSQERVRGLEAFF. CDR3 sequence (DNA): TGCGCCAGCAGCCAAGAGCGGGTCAGGGGGCTTGAAGCTTTCTTT.

On this clonotype itself: A much larger clone is a single base away; this may be a read error. Since no conserved phenylalanine or tryptophan closes the CDR3, a read error is the likely cause. This chain connects TRBV4-3 to TRBJ1-3; D uncertain. The CDR3 covers 16 residues. From germline, CDR1 is LGHNA and CDR2 YSLEER. V was shortened by 0 bases and J by 0 bases, with 9 bases between the two germline ends. CDR3 coding DNA: TGCGCCAGCAGCCAAGATCGAACGAGCTCTGGAAACACCATATATCTT. Amino acids: CASSQDRTSSGNTIYL.

The chain employs TRBV20-1 and TRBJ2-3, with 11 bases that match TRBD2. Germline V gene lookup returns CDR1 DFQATT and CDR2 SNEGSKA (reference sequence). This CDR3 contains 20 residues. The V gene end was trimmed by 0 bases and the J gene end by 4 bases; junction bases not matched to a gene: 18. The CDR3, as DNA: TGCAGTGCTAGAGATGAGCCCGTCTCTAGCGGGAGGTGGTCCCCAGATACGCAGTATTTT. Residues: CSARDEPVSSGRWSPDTQYF.

This clonotype occurred many times. The V and J genes are TRBV29-1 and TRBJ2-5; 10 bases are shared with TRBD1. Per germline, CDR1 SQVTM and CDR2 ANQGSEA. The CDR3 loop spans 13 amino acids. Trimming removed 7 bases from V and 3 bases from J; junction bases left unmatched: 5. The CDR3 DNA is TGCAGCGCTATGACAGGGGGCGAAGAGACCCAGTACTTC. Protein sequence: CSAMTGGEETQYF.

As to this clonotype: A much larger clone differs from this one at a single base, so this may be a read error. The chain is built from TRBV5-3 and TRBJ2-7; TRBD1 might be the D (5 bases). Being an ORF, TRBV5-3 has a function that is uncertain. CDR3 length: 14 residues. CDR3 sequence (DNA): TGTGCCAGCAGCGTCCGACAGAACTCCCACGAGCAGTACTTC. This codes for CASSVRQNSHEQYF.

A few counts support this clonotype. This chain uses TRBV7-9 with TRBJ2-1; 7 bases line up with TRBD2. The CDR3 runs 14 residues. Germline CDR1 is SEHNR and CDR2 is FQNEAQ (reference sequence). The V segment lost 4 bases and the J segment 6 bases; nucleotides outside the gene matches: 6. The CDR3 DNA sequence: TGTGCCAGCAGCTCCTTGCCTAGCGGCAATGAGCAGTTCTTC. Its protein is CASSSLPSGNEQFF.